This entry describes one T cell receptor (beta chain). CDR3 length equals 14 residues. J was trimmed by 5 bases and V by 10 bases; bases with no gene match: 9. Germline CDR1 is MNHEY and CDR2 is SVGAGI. In the original processing: Reference gene primer amplification yielded estimated nucleated cell counts. Data came from immunoSEQ multiplex PCR; TCRdb stores just in-frame clones and leaves some out. V and J calls and clone size are given by that table; D and trimming were obtained from the DNA. The table lists 150,000 to 200,000 clones, over 60% of them singletons. This specimen belongs to a study of blood T cell repertoires in COVID-19. Background on the study: From the United States, Italy and Spain came samples of acute and convalescent COVID-19. The cDNA or gDNA used as material had been derived from T cells, B-cell-depleted T cells, or PBMCs.

The chain employs TRBV6-5 and TRBJ2-5, with 11 bases that match TRBD2. This clonotype originated in a woman aged 70 to 79 with acute or convalescent COVID-19. Sequencing was carried out using peripheral blood. The CDR3 reads CATSLAGGGETQYF. CDR3 sequence (DNA): TGTGCCACCTCTCTAGCGGGAGGTGGGGAGACCCAGTACTTC.